This T cell receptor beta chain was sequenced during a study of T cells after yellow fever vaccination. Study-level background: The SMART-Seq v4 Ultra Low Input method served to prepare the low-cell-number fractions.

Study conclusions and caveats: Researchers report a weaker secondary response that nonetheless peaked faster, day 5 versus 15. Post-booster repertoires contained most primary-vaccination clones again (roughly 96% CD4, 85% to 90% CD8).

Turning to this clonotype: Antigen specificity is unknown.

This CDR3 region has 15 residues. Germline V lookup: CDR1 SGHTA, CDR2 FQGNSA. V lost 5 bases, J lost 9 bases, and 20 bases lay in between. They built TCR cDNA with 5'RACE template switching, a step that put in a universal primer site and UMIs. One entry per CDR3 protein results from TCRdb running MiXCR on the 5' RACE reads. Here the sample spans over 300,000 distinct CDR3 sequences, approximately 4% being singletons. The clonotype comes from a man aged 18 to 29 who received the YFV17D yellow fever vaccine. Specimen: PBMCs, collected 5 days after the yellow fever booster vaccination. The J gene is TRBJ2-4, the V gene TRBV7-2; D is perhaps TRBD2 (7 bases). The CDR3 nucleotides read TGTGCCAGCAGCCCCGGTAGGGGGGGAGTAGCCATTCAGTACTTC. This sequence encodes CASSPGRGGVAIQYF.